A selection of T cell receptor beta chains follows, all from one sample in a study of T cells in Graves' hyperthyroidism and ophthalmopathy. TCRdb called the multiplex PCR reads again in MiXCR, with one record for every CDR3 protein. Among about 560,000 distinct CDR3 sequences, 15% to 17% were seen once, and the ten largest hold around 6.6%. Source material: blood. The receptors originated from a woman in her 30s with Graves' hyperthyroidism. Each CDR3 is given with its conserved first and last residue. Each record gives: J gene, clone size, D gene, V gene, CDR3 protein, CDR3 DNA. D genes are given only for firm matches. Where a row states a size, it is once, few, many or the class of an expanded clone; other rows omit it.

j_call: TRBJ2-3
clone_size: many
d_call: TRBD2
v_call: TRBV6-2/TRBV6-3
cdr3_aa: CASSPWLGSGNPDTQYF
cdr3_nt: TGTGCCAGCAGCCCCTGGTTGGGTAGCGGGAACCCAGATACGCAGTATTTT

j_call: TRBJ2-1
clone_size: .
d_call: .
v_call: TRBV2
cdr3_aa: CASSEGGGSVEQFF
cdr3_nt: TGTGCCAGCAGTGAAGGGGGGGGCTCTGTTGAGCAGTTCTTC

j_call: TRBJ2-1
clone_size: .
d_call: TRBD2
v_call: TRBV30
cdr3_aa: CAWRETSGRGAWGEQFF
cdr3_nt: TGTGCCTGGAGAGAGACTAGCGGGAGGGGAGCTTGGGGTGAGCAGTTCTTC

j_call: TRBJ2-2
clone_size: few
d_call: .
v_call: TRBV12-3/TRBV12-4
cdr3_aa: CASSQDRRSGELFF
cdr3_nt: TGTGCCAGCAGCCAGGATCGGCGAAGTGGGGAGCTGTTTTTT

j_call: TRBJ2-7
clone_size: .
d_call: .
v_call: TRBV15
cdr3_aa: CATSLQGSLYEQYF
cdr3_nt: TGTGCCACCAGCTTACAGGGATCATTGTACGAGCAGTACTTC

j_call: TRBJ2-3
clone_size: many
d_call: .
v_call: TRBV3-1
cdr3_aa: CASSPTGRLVLDTQYF
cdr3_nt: TGTGCCAGCTCACCAACGGGACGTCTCGTTCTAGATACGCAGTATTTT

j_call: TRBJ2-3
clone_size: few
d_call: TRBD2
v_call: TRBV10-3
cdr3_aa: CAISPGLAGRTDTQYF
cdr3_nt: TGTGCCATCAGCCCCGGACTAGCGGGGCGCACAGATACGCAGTATTTT

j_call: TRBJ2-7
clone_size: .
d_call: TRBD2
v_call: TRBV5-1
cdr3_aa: CASSPGLAGGTGAYEQYF
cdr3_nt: TGTGCCAGCAGCCCTGGACTAGCGGGAGGGACGGGAGCCTACGAGCAGTACTTC

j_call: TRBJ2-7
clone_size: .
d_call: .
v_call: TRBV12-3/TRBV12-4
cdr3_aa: CASSFETAISYEQHF
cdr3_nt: TGTGCCAGCAGTTTTGAGACAGCGATCTCCTACGAGCAGCACTTC

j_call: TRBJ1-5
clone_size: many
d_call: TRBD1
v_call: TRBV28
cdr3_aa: CASSWGQGSNQPQHF
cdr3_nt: TGTGCCAGCAGTTGGGGACAGGGCTCCAATCAGCCCCAGCATTTT

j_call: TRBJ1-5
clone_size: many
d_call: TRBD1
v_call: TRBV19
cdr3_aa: CASSTTTANRGNQPQHF
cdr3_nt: TGTGCCAGTAGTACTACAACGGCGAACAGGGGAAATCAGCCCCAGCATTTT

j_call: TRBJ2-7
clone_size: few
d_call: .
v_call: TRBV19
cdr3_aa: CASSSRHRDLNYEQYF
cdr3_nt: TGTGCCAGTAGCTCCCGTCACCGGGACTTAAACTACGAGCAGTACTTC

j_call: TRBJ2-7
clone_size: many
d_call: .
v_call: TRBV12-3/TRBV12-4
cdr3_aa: CASSHGEFYEQYF
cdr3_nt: TGTGCCAGCAGCCATGGGGAGTTTTACGAGCAGTACTTC

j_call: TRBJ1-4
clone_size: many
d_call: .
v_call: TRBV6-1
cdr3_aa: CASSRMSRANEKLFF
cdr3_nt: TGTGCCAGCAGTCGGATGAGCCGCGCTAATGAAAAACTGTTTTTT